These 2 T cell receptor beta chains share one sample of origin, sequenced in a study of siplizumab effects on memory and regulatory T cells. Assay used: immunoSEQ multiplex PCR; TCRdb lists only in-frame clones, some missing. The table records some 41,000 clones, more than 70% of them present only once. Sample: naive CD4+ T cells sorted from blood. The receptors shown here come from a human donor in good health.

The genes are TRBV25-1 and TRBJ2-2; D is ambiguous. CDR3 size: 13 residues. Germline CDR1 reads MGHDK; CDR2 reads SYGVNS. V lost 8 bases, J lost 3 bases, and 10 bases lay in between. CDR3 sequence: CASRGRDTGELFF. In DNA form, the CDR3 reads TGTGCCAGCCGCGGAAGGGACACCGGGGAGCTGTTTTTT.

Only a few counts were recorded for this clone. This chain uses TRBV11-2 with TRBJ1-1, with unresolved D. The CDR3 consists of 13 residues. CDR1 is SGHAT, CDR2 FQNNGV, per germline. Trimming stripped 1 base from V and 5 bases from J, with 8 bases between. CDR3 sequence: CASSLAERTEAFF. The CDR3 nucleotides are TGTGCCAGCAGCTTAGCGGAGAGAACTGAAGCTTTCTTT.